This TCR beta chain is from a study of blood T cell repertoires in COVID-19. Study-wide context: PBMCs, B-cell-depleted T cells, or T cells were the source of the cDNA or gDNA that made up the material.

The CDR3 length is 15 residues. V shed 1 base, J shed 4 bases, and the junction held 4 bases outside the gene matches. The germline V gene has CDR1 MNHNS and CDR2 SASEGT. Methods used by the authors: Amplification from reference gene primers served as the basis for estimated nucleated cell counts. Clones were read by immunoSEQ multiplex PCR, and TCRdb kept only the in-frame ones, dropping some. V and J calls and clone size are given by that table; D and trimming were obtained from the DNA. The profile covers over 110,000 clones, with 70% to 90% appearing a single time and about 28% taken by the ten largest.

The sequenced sample consisted of peripheral blood. This receptor was obtained from a human donor in a cohort sampled during active COVID-19. This rearrangement joins TRBV6-1 to TRBJ2-3; 8 nucleotides match TRBD1. CDR3 nucleotides: TGTGCCAGCAGTGAAGGGACAGGGTCCTCAGATACGCAGTATTTT. This translates into CASSEGTGSSDTQYF.